Shown below are 8 T cell receptor beta chains from a single sample sequenced in a study of blood T cell repertoires in COVID-19. Profiling relied on immunoSEQ multiplex PCR, and the TCRdb table lists in-frame clones only, not all of them. Of about 76,000 clones in the sample, 80% to 90% were seen once. The specimen sequenced was peripheral blood. Receptor source: a man aged 60 to 75 with COVID-19, enrolled during active disease.

This clone was seen a few times. The gene calls are TRBV28 and TRBJ2-2; 9 nucleotides align to TRBD2. The CDR3 length is 16 residues. Germline V gives CDR1 MDHEN, CDR2 SYDVKM. The ends lost 6 bases at V and 5 bases at J; junction bases unmatched: 10. CDR3 residues: CASRDQRGAGTGELFF. For the CDR3, the DNA is TGTGCCAGCAGGGACCAGCGGGGGGCGGGGACCGGGGAGCTGTTTTTT.

V usage is TRBV5-1 and J usage is TRBJ2-2; weak D call: TRBD2 (5 bases). The germline gives CDR1 SGHRS, CDR2 YFSETQ. Trimming removed 3 bases from V and 1 base from J, with 10 bases in between. The CDR3 is made up of 15 amino acids. The CDR3 sequence: CASSWRTENTGELFF. The CDR3 bases are TGCGCCAGCAGCTGGAGGACGGAGAACACCGGGGAGCTGTTTTTT.

The chain couples TRBV2 to TRBJ2-3; 12 nucleotides line up with TRBD1. The J segment lost 4 bases and the V segment lost 3 bases, leaving 2 bases of the junction unmatched. This CDR3 comprises 15 residues. Germline CDR1 reads SNHLY; CDR2 reads FYNNEI. The CDR3 loop reads CASSDGTGGPDTQYF. In DNA form, the CDR3 reads TGTGCCAGCAGTGACGGGACAGGGGGCCCAGATACGCAGTATTTT.

The chain combines TRBV9 with TRBJ1-1; D may be TRBD1 (6 bases). Germline V CDR1 and CDR2: SGDLS, YYNGEE. The CDR3 has 15 residues. The ends were cut back, 2 bases at V and 3 bases at J, with 14 bases in the middle. This CDR3 reads CASSVGTPLDTEAFF. The CDR3, as DNA: TGTGCCAGCAGCGTCGGGACACCCCTGGACACTGAAGCTTTCTTT.

In its sample, this clone was seen a few times. The CDR3 loop is CSVEDRGQGQDIQYF. CDR3 DNA: TGCAGCGTTGAAGACCGGGGACAGGGTCAGGACATTCAGTACTTC. The chain joins TRBV29-1 to TRBJ2-4; TRBD1 matches 9 bases. Losses at the gene ends were 0 bases for V and 8 bases for J; bases not matched to a gene: 8. The germline CDR1 and CDR2 sequences are SQVTM and ANQGSEA. The CDR3 extends over 15 amino acids.

This chain joins TRBV3-1 (or the pseudogene TRBV3-2) and TRBJ2-3; 10 bases match TRBD2. V shed 6 bases, J shed 4 bases, and the junction held 7 bases outside the gene matches. In germline, CDR1 is LGHDT, CDR2 YNNKEL (reference sequence). The CDR3 length is 15 residues. The CDR3 sequence: CASSSSGGAPDTQYF. CDR3 nucleotide sequence: TGTGCCAGCAGTAGCAGCGGGGGGGCTCCAGATACGCAGTATTTT.

V usage is TRBV28 and J usage is TRBJ2-2, with D possibly TRBD1 on 6 matching bases. V was pared by 4 bases and J by 1 base, with 10 bases between. The CDR3 spans 15 residues. CDR1 is MDHEN and CDR2 is SYDVKM in the germline V gene. The CDR3 region is CASSSTGMNTGELFF. The CDR3 DNA is TGTGCCAGCAGTTCAACAGGGATGAACACCGGGGAGCTGTTTTTT.

This clone was counted a few times. This chain joins TRBV2 and TRBJ1-5, with 7 bases fitting TRBD1. V dropped 11 bases and J dropped 5; count of bases not matched to a gene: 9. The germline V gene has CDR1 SNHLY and CDR2 FYNNEI. The CDR3 length is 13 residues. The CDR3 is CAAAQGPDQPQHF. CDR3 nucleotide sequence: TGTGCCGCGGCACAGGGGCCCGATCAGCCCCAGCATTTT.